These 11 T cell receptor beta chains came from one sample sequenced in a study of blood T cell repertoires in COVID-19. Generated by immunoSEQ multiplex PCR, the TCRdb table keeps only in-frame clones and is missing some. The data contain about 62,000 clones, 76% of them singletons. The sample consisted of peripheral blood. Receptors were obtained from a woman in her fifties or sixties with active or convalescent COVID-19.

This chain joins TRBV27 and TRBJ2-1; 7 bases are shared with TRBD2. The germline V gene encodes CDR1 MNHEY and CDR2 SMNVEV (reference sequence). There are 17 residues in the CDR3. V shed 5 bases and J 3 bases; nucleotides not matched to a gene: 13. The CDR3, as DNA: TGTGCCAGCAGTCGGAAGACTAGCTCCCTCTACTACAATGAGCAGTTCTTC. Translation gives CASSRKTSSLYYNEQFF.

V gene TRBV4-3 combines with J gene TRBJ2-1, with D unresolved. Trimming shortened V by 0 bases and J by 0 bases, and 9 bases separated the two germline ends. Germline V gene lookup returns CDR1 LGHNA and CDR2 YSLEER. The CDR3 sequence is 16 residues long. The DNA of the CDR3 is TGCGCCAGCAGCCAAGAACCGGTAAGCTCCTACAATGAGCAGTTCTTC. Translating gives CASSQEPVSSYNEQFF.

The rearrangement joins TRBV11-2 to TRBJ1-1; maybe TRBD1 (5 bases). V lost 2 bases, J lost 7 bases, and 11 bases lay in between. The CDR3 runs 13 residues. Germline values: CDR1 SGHAT, CDR2 FQNNGV. The CDR3 sequence is CASSLPRAGEAFF. The CDR3 bases are TGTGCCAGCAGCTTACCCAGGGCCGGTGAAGCTTTCTTT. Filled out from reference TRBV11-2 and TRBJ1-1, the complete variable domain reads EAGVAQSPRYKIIEKRQSVAFWCNPISGHATLYWYQQILGQGPKLLIQFQNNGVVDDSQLPKDRFSAERLKGVDSTLKIQPAKLEDSAVYLCASSLPRAGEAFFGQGTRLTVV.

The rearrangement links TRBV30 to TRBJ2-2, with 9 bases that match TRBD1. Per germline, CDR1 GTSNPN and CDR2 SVGIG (reference sequence). CDR3 length: 14 residues. Unmatched junction bases numbered 1, after V lost 0 bases and J lost 5 bases. CDR3 sequence reads: CAWSVQGATGELFF. CDR3 DNA sequence: TGTGCCTGGAGTGTACAGGGGGCAACCGGGGAGCTGTTTTTT.

This sequence joins TRBV18 and TRBJ2-1; no reliable D call. V lost 0 bases and J lost 2, with 11 bases in between. CDR1 and CDR2 from the germline V gene are KGHSH and LQKENI. The CDR3 contains 16 residues. The CDR3 spells CASSPPNQSPYNEQFF. CDR3 DNA sequence: TGTGCCAGCTCACCACCGAATCAGTCGCCCTACAATGAGCAGTTCTTC.

The rearrangement links TRBV9 to TRBJ2-1; 12 nucleotides line up with TRBD2. The CDR3 consists of 14 residues. V shed 4 bases and J 10 bases; nucleotides not matched to a gene: 6. Per the germline V gene, CDR1 is SGDLS and CDR2 is YYNGEE. CDR3 sequence (DNA): TGTGCCAGCAGCCCCGGACTAGCGGGAAGGGAGCAGTTCTTC. This encodes CASSPGLAGREQFF. Full variable domain (remainder filled in from reference TRBV9 and TRBJ2-1): DSGVTQTPKHLITATGQRVTLRCSPRSGDLSVYWYQQSLDQGLQFLIQYYNGEERAKGNILERFSAQQFPDLHSELNLSSLELGDSALYFCASSPGLAGREQFFGPGTRLTVL.

This chain uses TRBV18 with TRBJ2-7, with 10 bases that match TRBD2. The CDR3 totals 17 residues. Germline CDR1 and CDR2: KGHSH and LQKENI. V lost 0 bases and J lost 1; bases outside the gene matches: 6. The CDR3 DNA reads TGTGCCAGCTCACCACCGGGACTAGCGCCTTTTTCCTACGAGCAGTACTTC. Its protein is CASSPPGLAPFSYEQYF.

The J gene is TRBJ2-4, the V gene TRBV11-2; D may be TRBD2 (5 bases). The CDR3 runs to 18 residues. V lost 0 bases and J lost 1, with 16 bases in between. Germline values: CDR1 SGHAT, CDR2 FQNNGV. DNA of the CDR3: TGTGCCAGCAGCTTAGATCTACTAGGTTTTTTGGCCAAAAACATTCAGTACTTC. This gives the protein CASSLDLLGFLAKNIQYF.

V usage is TRBV4-3 and J usage is TRBJ1-2; D is undetermined. The V end lost 3 bases, the J end lost 2 bases, and 13 bases lay between the germline ends. In germline, CDR1 is LGHNA, CDR2 YSLEER. The CDR3 totals 15 residues. DNA of the CDR3: TGCGCCAGCAGCCAGGTACCTCGGGAAAACTATGGCTACACCTTC. Translated, it gives CASSQVPRENYGYTF.

The chain is built from TRBV5-4 and TRBJ2-5; 9 positions match TRBD2. V was pared by 0 bases and J by 5 bases, with 8 bases of the junction left unmatched. Looked up from germline, CDR1 is SGHNT and CDR2 is YYREEE (reference sequence). The CDR3 is 16 residues long. CDR3 bases: TGTGCCAGCAGCTTGGAGCGCGGGAGGGCCAGGGAGACCCAGTACTTC. This sequence encodes CASSLERGRARETQYF.

The chain is built from TRBV9 and TRBJ1-1; TRBD1 aligns across 8 bases. The trim removed 4 bases at V and 0 bases at J, leaving 8 bases unmatched. The V gene's germline CDR1 is SGDLS and CDR2 YYNGEE. CDR3 length: 16 residues. In nucleotides, the CDR3 is TGTGCCAGCAGCTCTCCACCGGGACAGGTGAACACTGAAGCTTTCTTT. This gives the protein CASSSPPGQVNTEAFF.